Below, 5 T cell receptor beta chains from the same sample are listed, as sequenced in a study of shared clonotypes between healthy human individuals (dated by TCRdb to about 2020). Library creation used the immunoSEQ multiplex PCR assay. TCRdb holds this immuneACCESS table with in-frame rearrangements only. Some clones are missing; in checked studies, unresolved V genes explain under half, and the rest has no known cause. A total of 2.5 million or so clones appear in this sample, approximately 92% of them only once. The ten largest clonotypes hold over 0.12% of the sample. Sequencing was done on a sample of naive CD4+ T cells sorted from blood. In the paper's terms, the cell subset or site label means: CD45RA+ positively selected. These receptors came from a man younger than 35 in good health.

The chain is built from TRBV11-2 and TRBJ1-2; possible D gene TRBD1, 5 bases. This CDR3 comprises 14 residues. The germline V gene encodes CDR1 SGHAT and CDR2 FQNNGV. V gave up 5 bases and J gave up 3 bases, with 13 bases separating them. The CDR3 spells CASSPTDTHYGYTF. The CDR3, as DNA: TGTGCCAGCAGCCCCACGGACACGCACTATGGCTACACCTTC.

The chain is built from TRBV18 and TRBJ2-6; the D gene could be TRBD1 or TRBD2 (5 bases each). The CDR3 is 18 amino acids. V lost 2 bases to trimming and J lost 0 bases, with 14 bases between them. Germline CDR1 is KGHSH and CDR2 is LQKENI. As DNA, the CDR3 is TGTGCCAGCTCACCAGGGGCGATTACTAGCTCTGGGGCCAACGTCCTGACTTTC. Encoded protein: CASSPGAITSSGANVLTF.

This rearrangement joins TRBV5-1 to TRBJ2-3; TRBD2 matches 7 bases. The CDR3 contains 16 residues. CDR1 is SGHRS, CDR2 YFSETQ, per germline. The V segment lost 5 bases and the J segment 0 bases; nucleotides outside the gene matches: 9. CDR3 protein: CASRRGSGSSTDTQYF. CDR3 sequence (DNA): TGCGCCAGCAGGCGGGGGAGCGGATCTAGCACAGATACGCAGTATTTT.

The chain uses TRBV5-6 and TRBJ2-3; D possibly corresponds to TRBD1 (6 bases). The V gene's germline CDR1 is SGHDT and CDR2 YYEEEE. The V end was cut by 4 bases, the J end by 2 bases, with 23 bases between. This CDR3 spans 18 amino acids. The CDR3 DNA follows: TGTGCCAGCAGCGGAATTACAGGGCGACAGAAGGACACAGATACGCAGTATTTT. Translation gives CASSGITGRQKDTDTQYF.

This CDR3 reads CASSVGPLKAPEAFF. CDR3 sequence (DNA): TGTGCCAGCAGCGTGGGCCCACTAAAGGCCCCTGAAGCTTTCTTT. The chain combines TRBV9 with TRBJ1-1; D not resolved. This CDR3 has 15 residues. Trimming stripped 2 bases from V and 6 bases from J, with 17 bases between. The germline V gene encodes CDR1 SGDLS and CDR2 YYNGEE.